This T cell receptor (beta chain) emerged from a study of OX40 agonist ivuxolimab in advanced cancers. TCRdb's table, derived via immunoSEQ multiplex PCR, lists solely in-frame clones and lacks some. The repertoire includes around 64,000 clones, roughly 84% of them detected once, and roughly 2% sits in the top ten. This sequence was found in an adult with an advanced solid tumor such as melanoma, head and neck, liver or kidney cancer. Sequencing was performed on CD4+ or CD8+ T cells sorted from blood, taken in a trial of the OX40 agonist ivuxolimab.

The CDR3 nucleotides are TGTGCCAGCAGCGCCCGACAGGGGGGGCTTGGCTACACCTTC. Translated, it gives CASSARQGGLGYTF. This chain joins TRBV7-2 and TRBJ1-2; 9 bases are a match to TRBD1. Trimming at V came to 5 bases and at J to 7 bases, leaving 8 bases not matched to a gene. Germline CDR1 reads SGHTA; CDR2 reads FQGNSA. The CDR3 runs 14 residues.